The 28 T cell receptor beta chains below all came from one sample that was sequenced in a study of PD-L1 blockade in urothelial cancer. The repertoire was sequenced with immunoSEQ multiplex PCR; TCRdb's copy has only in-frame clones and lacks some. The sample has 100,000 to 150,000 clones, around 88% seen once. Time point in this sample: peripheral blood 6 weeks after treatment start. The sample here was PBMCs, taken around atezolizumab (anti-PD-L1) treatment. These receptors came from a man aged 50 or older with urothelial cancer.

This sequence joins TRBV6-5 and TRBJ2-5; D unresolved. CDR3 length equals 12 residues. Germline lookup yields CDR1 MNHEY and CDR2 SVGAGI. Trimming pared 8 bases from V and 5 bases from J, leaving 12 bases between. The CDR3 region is CASGPLRETQYF. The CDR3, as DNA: TGTGCCAGCGGGCCTCTCAGGGAGACCCAGTACTTC.

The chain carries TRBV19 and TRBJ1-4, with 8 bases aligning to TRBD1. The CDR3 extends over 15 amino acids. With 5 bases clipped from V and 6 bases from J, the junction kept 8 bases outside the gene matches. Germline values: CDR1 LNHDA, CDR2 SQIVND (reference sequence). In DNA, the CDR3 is TGTGCCAGTAGTCGATCATCAGGGGGCGATGAAAAACTGTTTTTT. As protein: CASSRSSGGDEKLFF.

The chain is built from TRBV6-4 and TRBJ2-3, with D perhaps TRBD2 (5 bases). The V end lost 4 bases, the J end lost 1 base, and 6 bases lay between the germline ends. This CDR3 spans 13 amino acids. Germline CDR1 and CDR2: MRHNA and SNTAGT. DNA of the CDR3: TGTGCCAGCAGTGGTAGCGGCACAGATACGCAGTATTTT. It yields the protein CASSGSGTDTQYF.

In DNA, the CDR3 is TGTGCCTGGAGTCGACAGAACACTGAAGCTTTCTTT. Its protein is CAWSRQNTEAFF. This rearrangement joins TRBV30 to TRBJ1-1; D is ambiguous. The CDR3 loop spans 12 amino acids. Germline V gives CDR1 GTSNPN, CDR2 SVGIG (reference sequence). The V gene lost 2 bases and the J gene lost 1 base, with 5 bases spanning the gap.

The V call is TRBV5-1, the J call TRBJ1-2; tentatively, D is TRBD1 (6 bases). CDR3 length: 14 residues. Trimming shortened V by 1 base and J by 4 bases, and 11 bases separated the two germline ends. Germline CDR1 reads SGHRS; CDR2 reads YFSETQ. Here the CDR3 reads CASSLSGGVYGYTF. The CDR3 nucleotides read TGCGCCAGCAGCTTGTCTGGGGGCGTCTATGGCTACACCTTC.

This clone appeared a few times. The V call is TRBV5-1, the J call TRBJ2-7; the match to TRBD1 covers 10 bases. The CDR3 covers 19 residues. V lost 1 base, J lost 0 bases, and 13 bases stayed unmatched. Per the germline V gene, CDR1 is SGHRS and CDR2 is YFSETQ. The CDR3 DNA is TGCGCCAGCAGCTTGTACGGACAGGGGGTGGATAGTTACTCCTACGAGCAGTACTTC. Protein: CASSLYGQGVDSYSYEQYF.

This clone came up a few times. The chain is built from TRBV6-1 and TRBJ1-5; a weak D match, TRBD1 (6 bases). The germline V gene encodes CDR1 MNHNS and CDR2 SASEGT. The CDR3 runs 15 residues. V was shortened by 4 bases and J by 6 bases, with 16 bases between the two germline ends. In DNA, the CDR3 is TGTGCCAGCAGTGGAAGTAGTACAGGGAGTCAGCCCCAGCATTTT. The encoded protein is CASSGSSTGSQPQHF.

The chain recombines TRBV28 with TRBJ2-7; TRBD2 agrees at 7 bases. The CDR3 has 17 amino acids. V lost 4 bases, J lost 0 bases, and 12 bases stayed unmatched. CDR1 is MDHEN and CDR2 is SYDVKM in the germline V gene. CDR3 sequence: CASSSPRGVLGSYEQYF. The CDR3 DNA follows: TGTGCCAGCAGTTCCCCCCGGGGGGTACTAGGCTCCTACGAGCAGTACTTC.

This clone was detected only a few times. The DNA of the CDR3 is TGTGCCAGTAGTACCCCGACAGGTGTCTTCTATGGCTACACCTTC. Its translation: CASSTPTGVFYGYTF. The V gene is TRBV19, the J gene TRBJ1-2; a weak D match, TRBD1 (6 bases). Germline-derived CDR1 and CDR2 are LNHDA and SQIVND (reference sequence). There are 15 residues in the CDR3. The germline V and J ends were trimmed by 4 bases and 4 bases, with 16 bases remaining between them.

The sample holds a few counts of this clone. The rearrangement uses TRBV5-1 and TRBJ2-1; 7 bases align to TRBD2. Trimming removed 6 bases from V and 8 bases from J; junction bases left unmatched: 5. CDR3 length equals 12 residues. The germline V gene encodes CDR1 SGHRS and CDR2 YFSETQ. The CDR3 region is CASTDGRYEQFF. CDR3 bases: TGCGCCAGCACGGACGGGAGGTATGAGCAGTTCTTC.

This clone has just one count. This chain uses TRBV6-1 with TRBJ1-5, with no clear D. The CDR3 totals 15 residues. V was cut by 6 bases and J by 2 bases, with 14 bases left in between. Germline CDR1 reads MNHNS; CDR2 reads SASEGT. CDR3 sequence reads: CASSQSVPGNQPQHF. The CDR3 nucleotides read TGTGCCAGCAGCCAGAGCGTACCGGGCAATCAGCCCCAGCATTTT.

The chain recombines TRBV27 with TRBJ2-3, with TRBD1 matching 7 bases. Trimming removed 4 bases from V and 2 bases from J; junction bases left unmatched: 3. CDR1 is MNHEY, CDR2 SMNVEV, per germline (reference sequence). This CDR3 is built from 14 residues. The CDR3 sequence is CASSWTGPTDTQYF. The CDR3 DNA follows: TGTGCCAGCAGTTGGACAGGCCCCACAGATACGCAGTATTTT.

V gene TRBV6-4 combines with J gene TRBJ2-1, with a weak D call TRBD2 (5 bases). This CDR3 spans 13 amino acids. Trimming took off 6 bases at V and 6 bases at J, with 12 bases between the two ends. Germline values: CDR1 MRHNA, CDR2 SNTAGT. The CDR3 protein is CASSVGEGNEQFF. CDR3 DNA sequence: TGTGCCAGCAGCGTGGGAGAGGGCAATGAGCAGTTCTTC.

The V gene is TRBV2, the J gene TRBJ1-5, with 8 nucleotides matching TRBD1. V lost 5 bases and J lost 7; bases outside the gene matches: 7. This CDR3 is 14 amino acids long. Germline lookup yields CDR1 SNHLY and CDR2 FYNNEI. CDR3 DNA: TGTGCCAGCAGTTCGTCAGGGGGCGGCCAGCCCCAGCATTTT. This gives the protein CASSSSGGGQPQHF. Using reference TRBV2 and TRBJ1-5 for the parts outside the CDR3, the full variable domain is EPEVTQTPSHQVTQMGQEVILRCVPISNHLYFYWYRQILGQKVEFLVSFYNNEISEKSEIFDDQFSVERPDGSNFTLKIRSTKLEDSAMYFCASSSSGGGQPQHFGDGTRLSIL.

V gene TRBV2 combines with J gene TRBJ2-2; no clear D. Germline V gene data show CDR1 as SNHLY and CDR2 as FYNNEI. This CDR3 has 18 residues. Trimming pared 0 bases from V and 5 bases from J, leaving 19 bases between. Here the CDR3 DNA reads TGTGCCAGCAGTGAAGCGGCCCCAACGTGGAGCCTTACCGGGGAGCTGTTTTTT. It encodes CASSEAAPTWSLTGELFF.

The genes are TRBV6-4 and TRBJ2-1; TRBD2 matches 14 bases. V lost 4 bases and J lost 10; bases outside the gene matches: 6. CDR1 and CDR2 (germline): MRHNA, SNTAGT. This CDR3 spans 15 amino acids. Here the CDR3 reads CASSAGLAGVGEQFF. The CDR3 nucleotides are TGTGCCAGCAGTGCGGGACTAGCGGGAGTAGGCGAGCAGTTCTTC.

The CDR3 bases are TGTGCCAGCAGCAGGGGATCTAACTCACCCCTCCACTTT. Its translation is CASSRGSNSPLHF. The chain recombines TRBV9 with TRBJ1-6; a possible D gene is TRBD1 (5 bases). The length of the CDR3 is 13 residues. Trimming stripped 4 bases from V and 10 bases from J, with 12 bases between. CDR1 SGDLS and CDR2 YYNGEE come from the germline V gene.

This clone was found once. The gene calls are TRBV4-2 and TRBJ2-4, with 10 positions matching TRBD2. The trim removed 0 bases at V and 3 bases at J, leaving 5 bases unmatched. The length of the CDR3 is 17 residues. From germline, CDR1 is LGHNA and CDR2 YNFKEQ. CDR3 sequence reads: CASSQEQAGGSKNIQYF. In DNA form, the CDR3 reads TGTGCCAGCAGCCAAGAACAAGCGGGAGGGAGCAAAAACATTCAGTACTTC.

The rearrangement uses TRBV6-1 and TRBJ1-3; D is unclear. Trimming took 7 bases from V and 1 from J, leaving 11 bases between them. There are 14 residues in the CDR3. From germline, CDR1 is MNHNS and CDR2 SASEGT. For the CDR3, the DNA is TGTGCCAGCATTCGGGGTGGTTCTGGAAACACCATATATTTT. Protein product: CASIRGGSGNTIYF.

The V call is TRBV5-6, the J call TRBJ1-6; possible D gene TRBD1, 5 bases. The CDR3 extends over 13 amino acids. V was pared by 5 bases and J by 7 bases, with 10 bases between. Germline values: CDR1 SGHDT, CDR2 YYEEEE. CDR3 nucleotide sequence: TGTGCCAGCAGTTATCGACAGAATTCACCCCTCCACTTT. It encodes CASSYRQNSPLHF. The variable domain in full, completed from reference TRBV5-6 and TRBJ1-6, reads DAGVTQSPTHLIKTRGQQVTLRCSPKSGHDTVSWYQQALGQGPQFIFQYYEEEERQRGNFPDRFSGHQFPNYSSELNVNALLLGDSALYLCASSYRQNSPLHFGNGTRLTVT.

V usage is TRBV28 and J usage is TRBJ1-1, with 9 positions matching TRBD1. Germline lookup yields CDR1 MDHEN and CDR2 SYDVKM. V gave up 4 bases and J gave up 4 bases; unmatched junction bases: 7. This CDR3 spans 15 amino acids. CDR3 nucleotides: TGTGCCAGCAGTTCCCTTGGACAGGGGAGCACTGAAGCTTTCTTT. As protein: CASSSLGQGSTEAFF.

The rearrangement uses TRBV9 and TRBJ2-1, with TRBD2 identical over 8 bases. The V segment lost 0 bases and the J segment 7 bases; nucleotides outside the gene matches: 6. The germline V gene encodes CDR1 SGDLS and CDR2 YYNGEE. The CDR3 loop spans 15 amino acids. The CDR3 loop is CASSVVSGSANEQFF. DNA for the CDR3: TGTGCCAGCAGCGTAGTAAGCGGGAGTGCAAATGAGCAGTTCTTC.

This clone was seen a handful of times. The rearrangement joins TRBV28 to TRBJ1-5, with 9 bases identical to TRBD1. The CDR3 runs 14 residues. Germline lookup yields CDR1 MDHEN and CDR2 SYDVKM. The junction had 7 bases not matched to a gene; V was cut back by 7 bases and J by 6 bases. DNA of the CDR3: TGTGCCAGCAAACCGGGACAGGGCGGTCAGCCCCAGCATTTT. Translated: CASKPGQGGQPQHF.

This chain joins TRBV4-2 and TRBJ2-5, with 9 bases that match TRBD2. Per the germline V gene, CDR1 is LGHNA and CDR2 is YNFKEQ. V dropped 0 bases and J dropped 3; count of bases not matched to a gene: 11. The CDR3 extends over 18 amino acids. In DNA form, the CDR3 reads TGTGCCAGCAGCCAAGATCGCGTTAGCGGGAGTTTGGAAGAGACCCAGTACTTC. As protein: CASSQDRVSGSLEETQYF.

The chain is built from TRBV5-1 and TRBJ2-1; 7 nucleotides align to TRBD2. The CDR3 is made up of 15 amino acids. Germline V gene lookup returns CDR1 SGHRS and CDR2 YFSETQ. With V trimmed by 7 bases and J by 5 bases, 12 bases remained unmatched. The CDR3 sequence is CASELGASGNNEQFF. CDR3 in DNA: TGCGCCAGCGAGTTGGGAGCTAGCGGCAACAATGAGCAGTTCTTC.

The CDR3, as DNA: TGTGCCAGTAGGGGCAGGGCCACTGAAGCTTTCTTT. It codes for CASRGRATEAFF. The chain has TRBV19 and TRBJ1-1; a weak D match, TRBD1 (5 bases). The CDR3 has 12 residues. V lost 6 bases and J lost 4, with 9 bases in between. Germline CDR1 reads LNHDA; CDR2 reads SQIVND (reference sequence).

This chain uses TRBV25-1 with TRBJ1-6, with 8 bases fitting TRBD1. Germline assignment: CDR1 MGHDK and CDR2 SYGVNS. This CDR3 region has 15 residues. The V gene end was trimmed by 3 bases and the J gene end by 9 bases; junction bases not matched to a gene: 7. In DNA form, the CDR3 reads TGTGCCAGCAGTGAGTCCGGACAGGGACCTTCACCCCTCCACTTT. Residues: CASSESGQGPSPLHF.

The CDR3 loop reads CASSVDPTRSGANVLTF. The CDR3 DNA reads as TGTGCCAGCAGCGTAGACCCGACTAGGTCTGGGGCCAACGTCCTGACTTTC. The chain combines TRBV9 with TRBJ2-6, with D possibly being TRBD2 (6 bases). The CDR3 spans 17 residues. Germline V gene sequence: CDR1 SGDLS, CDR2 YYNGEE. Between the trimmed V and J ends, which lost 0 bases and 1 base, there was a span of 11 bases.